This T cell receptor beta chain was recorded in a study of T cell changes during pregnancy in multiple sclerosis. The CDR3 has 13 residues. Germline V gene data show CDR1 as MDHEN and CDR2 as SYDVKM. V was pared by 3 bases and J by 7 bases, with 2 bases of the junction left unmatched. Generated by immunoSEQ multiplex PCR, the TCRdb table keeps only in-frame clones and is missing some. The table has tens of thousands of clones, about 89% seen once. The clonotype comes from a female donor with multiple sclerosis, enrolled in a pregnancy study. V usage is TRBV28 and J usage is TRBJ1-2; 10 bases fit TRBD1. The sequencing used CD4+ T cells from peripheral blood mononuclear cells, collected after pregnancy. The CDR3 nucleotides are TGTGCCAGCAGTTTCGGGACAGGGGCTGGCTACACCTTC. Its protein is CASSFGTGAGYTF.